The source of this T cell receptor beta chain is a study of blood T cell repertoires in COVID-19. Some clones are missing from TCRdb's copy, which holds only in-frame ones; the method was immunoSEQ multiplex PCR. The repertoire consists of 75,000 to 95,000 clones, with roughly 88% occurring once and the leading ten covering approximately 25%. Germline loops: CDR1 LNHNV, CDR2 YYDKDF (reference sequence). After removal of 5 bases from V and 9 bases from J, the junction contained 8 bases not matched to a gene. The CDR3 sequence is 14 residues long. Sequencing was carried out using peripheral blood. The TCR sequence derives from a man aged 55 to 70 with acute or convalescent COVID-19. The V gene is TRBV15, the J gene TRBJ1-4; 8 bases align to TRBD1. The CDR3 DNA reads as TGTGCCACCAGCCAAAAGACAGGGGCTAAAAAACTGTTTTTT. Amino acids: CATSQKTGAKKLFF.